A single sample gave rise to the 8 T cell receptor beta chains below, sequenced in a study of blood T cell repertoires in COVID-19. Assay used: immunoSEQ multiplex PCR; TCRdb lists only in-frame clones, some missing. Counted here are over 150,000 clones, around 83% occurring once; the ten biggest clones make up 12%. The source material was peripheral blood. The origin of the receptors is a woman between 55 and 75 years old with COVID-19, enrolled during active disease.

The rearrangement joins TRBV7-2 to TRBJ1-2, with 7 bases fitting TRBD1. V shed 5 bases and J 4 bases; nucleotides not matched to a gene: 10. The CDR3 is 15 residues long. Germline V lookup: CDR1 SGHTA, CDR2 FQGNSA. The CDR3 sequence: CASSPGQARVYGYTF. CDR3 nucleotide sequence: TGTGCCAGCAGCCCAGGACAGGCCCGGGTCTATGGCTACACCTTC.

This chain uses TRBV6-5 with TRBJ1-3; D unresolved. From germline, CDR1 is MNHEY and CDR2 SVGAGI. Trimming cost V 2 bases and J 2 bases, with 13 bases left between them. The CDR3 sequence is 16 residues long. The CDR3 DNA reads as TGTGCCAGCAGTTACGATCCTTTTACTCCTGGAAACACCATATATTTT. Translated, it gives CASSYDPFTPGNTIYF.

The chain couples TRBV19 to TRBJ1-1; 8 bases map to TRBD1. V shed 9 bases and J 1 base; nucleotides not matched to a gene: 7. Germline V gives CDR1 LNHDA, CDR2 SQIVND (reference sequence). This CDR3 comprises 14 residues. CDR3 amino acids: CASQGQGKNTEAFF. In nucleotides, the CDR3 is TGTGCCAGCCAAGGACAGGGAAAGAACACTGAAGCTTTCTTT.

In its sample, this clone was seen a few times. This chain joins TRBV24-1 and TRBJ1-2, with 7 bases aligning to TRBD1. Germline V gene lookup returns CDR1 KGHDR and CDR2 SFDVKD. This CDR3 spans 16 amino acids. The ends lost 6 bases at V and 0 bases at J; junction bases unmatched: 9. DNA for the CDR3: TGTGCCACCAGTAAAGGGGGCACAGGAGCTAACTATGGCTACACCTTC. It specifies CATSKGGTGANYGYTF.

J is TRBJ1-1 and V is TRBV18; tentative D call: TRBD1 (6 bases). The length of the CDR3 is 15 residues. V shed 3 bases and J shed 1 base, with 12 bases lying between them. Germline loops: CDR1 KGHSH, CDR2 LQKENI. The CDR3 region is CASSPPTGRNTEAFF. The CDR3 DNA sequence: TGTGCCAGCTCACCTCCGACAGGAAGGAACACTGAAGCTTTCTTT.

V and J are TRBV3-1 (or the pseudogene TRBV3-2) and TRBJ2-1, with 12 bases identical to TRBD2. Germline CDR1 and CDR2: LGHDT and YNNKEL (reference sequence). V was clipped by 4 bases and J by 7 bases; unmatched bases: 2. The CDR3 is made up of 14 amino acids. CDR3 bases: TGTGCCAGCAGCCCGACTAGCGGGAGAAATGAGCAGTTCTTC. Translating gives CASSPTSGRNEQFF.

J is TRBJ2-7 and V is TRBV13, with a tentative D call TRBD2 (6 bases). V lost 5 bases and J lost 2, with 16 bases in between. CDR3 length: 15 amino acids. Germline lookup yields CDR1 PRHDT and CDR2 FYEKMQ (reference sequence). The CDR3 region is CASSPRRLGAYEQYF. CDR3 sequence (DNA): TGTGCCAGCAGCCCGCGACGACTAGGGGCCTACGAGCAGTACTTC. The full variable domain, with the rest looked up from reference TRBV13 and TRBJ2-7, is AAGVIQSPRHLIKEKRETATLKCYPIPRHDTVYWYQQGPGQDPQFLISFYEKMQSDKGSIPDRFSAQQFSDYHSELNMSSLELGDSALYFCASSPRRLGAYEQYFGPGTRLTVT.

This clone was detected only a few times. For the CDR3, the DNA is TGCGCCAGCAGCTTTAGGGACATGGTAGAGACCCAGTACTTC. Its translation is CASSFRDMVETQYF. The genes are TRBV5-1 and TRBJ2-5; D is perhaps TRBD1 (6 bases). CDR3 length: 14 residues. The V end lost 2 bases, the J end lost 4 bases, and 12 bases lay between the germline ends. Germline CDR1 is SGHRS and CDR2 is YFSETQ. The full variable domain, its missing parts supplied by reference TRBV5-1 and TRBJ2-5, is KAGVTQTPRYLIKTRGQQVTLSCSPISGHRSVSWYQQTPGQGLQFLFEYFSETQRNKGNFPGRFSGRQFSNSRSEMNVSTLELGDSALYLCASSFRDMVETQYFGPGTRLLVL.